Following are 3 T cell receptor beta chains from one sample sequenced in a study of T cell responses to AZD1222 COVID-19 vaccine. Profiled with immunoSEQ multiplex PCR; TCRdb holds only in-frame clones, not every one. The table lists roughly 150,000 clones, roughly nine tenths of them singletons. The sequencing used peripheral blood, collected after recovery from COVID-19. These receptor sequences come from an adult who had recovered from COVID-19.

This chain uses TRBV27 with TRBJ2-7, with 9 bases fitting TRBD2. The CDR3 has 14 residues. V shed 8 bases, J shed 4 bases, and the junction held 9 bases outside the gene matches. From germline, CDR1 is MNHEY and CDR2 SMNVEV (reference sequence). The CDR3 DNA follows: TGTGCCAGCGGGGCTAGCGGGACCCTTTACGAGCAGTACTTC. Protein product: CASGASGTLYEQYF.

The CDR3: CASSLSGQSTEAFF. DNA for the CDR3: TGTGCCAGCAGTTTGAGTGGACAGAGCACTGAAGCTTTCTTT. The J gene is TRBJ1-1, the V gene TRBV28; D may be TRBD1 (6 bases). The CDR3 contains 14 residues. Trimming removed 3 bases at V and 4 bases at J, with 12 bases between. Germline V gene sequence: CDR1 MDHEN, CDR2 SYDVKM.

In this sample, this clone turned up once. CDR3 in DNA: TGTGCCACCAGTGATTTGTCGGGGAATGGCTACACCTTC. Its protein product is CATSDLSGNGYTF. The rearrangement uses TRBV24-1 and TRBJ1-2, with D uncertain. Germline CDR1 is KGHDR and CDR2 is SFDVKD. V lost 0 bases and J lost 6, with 7 bases in between. CDR3 size: 13 residues.